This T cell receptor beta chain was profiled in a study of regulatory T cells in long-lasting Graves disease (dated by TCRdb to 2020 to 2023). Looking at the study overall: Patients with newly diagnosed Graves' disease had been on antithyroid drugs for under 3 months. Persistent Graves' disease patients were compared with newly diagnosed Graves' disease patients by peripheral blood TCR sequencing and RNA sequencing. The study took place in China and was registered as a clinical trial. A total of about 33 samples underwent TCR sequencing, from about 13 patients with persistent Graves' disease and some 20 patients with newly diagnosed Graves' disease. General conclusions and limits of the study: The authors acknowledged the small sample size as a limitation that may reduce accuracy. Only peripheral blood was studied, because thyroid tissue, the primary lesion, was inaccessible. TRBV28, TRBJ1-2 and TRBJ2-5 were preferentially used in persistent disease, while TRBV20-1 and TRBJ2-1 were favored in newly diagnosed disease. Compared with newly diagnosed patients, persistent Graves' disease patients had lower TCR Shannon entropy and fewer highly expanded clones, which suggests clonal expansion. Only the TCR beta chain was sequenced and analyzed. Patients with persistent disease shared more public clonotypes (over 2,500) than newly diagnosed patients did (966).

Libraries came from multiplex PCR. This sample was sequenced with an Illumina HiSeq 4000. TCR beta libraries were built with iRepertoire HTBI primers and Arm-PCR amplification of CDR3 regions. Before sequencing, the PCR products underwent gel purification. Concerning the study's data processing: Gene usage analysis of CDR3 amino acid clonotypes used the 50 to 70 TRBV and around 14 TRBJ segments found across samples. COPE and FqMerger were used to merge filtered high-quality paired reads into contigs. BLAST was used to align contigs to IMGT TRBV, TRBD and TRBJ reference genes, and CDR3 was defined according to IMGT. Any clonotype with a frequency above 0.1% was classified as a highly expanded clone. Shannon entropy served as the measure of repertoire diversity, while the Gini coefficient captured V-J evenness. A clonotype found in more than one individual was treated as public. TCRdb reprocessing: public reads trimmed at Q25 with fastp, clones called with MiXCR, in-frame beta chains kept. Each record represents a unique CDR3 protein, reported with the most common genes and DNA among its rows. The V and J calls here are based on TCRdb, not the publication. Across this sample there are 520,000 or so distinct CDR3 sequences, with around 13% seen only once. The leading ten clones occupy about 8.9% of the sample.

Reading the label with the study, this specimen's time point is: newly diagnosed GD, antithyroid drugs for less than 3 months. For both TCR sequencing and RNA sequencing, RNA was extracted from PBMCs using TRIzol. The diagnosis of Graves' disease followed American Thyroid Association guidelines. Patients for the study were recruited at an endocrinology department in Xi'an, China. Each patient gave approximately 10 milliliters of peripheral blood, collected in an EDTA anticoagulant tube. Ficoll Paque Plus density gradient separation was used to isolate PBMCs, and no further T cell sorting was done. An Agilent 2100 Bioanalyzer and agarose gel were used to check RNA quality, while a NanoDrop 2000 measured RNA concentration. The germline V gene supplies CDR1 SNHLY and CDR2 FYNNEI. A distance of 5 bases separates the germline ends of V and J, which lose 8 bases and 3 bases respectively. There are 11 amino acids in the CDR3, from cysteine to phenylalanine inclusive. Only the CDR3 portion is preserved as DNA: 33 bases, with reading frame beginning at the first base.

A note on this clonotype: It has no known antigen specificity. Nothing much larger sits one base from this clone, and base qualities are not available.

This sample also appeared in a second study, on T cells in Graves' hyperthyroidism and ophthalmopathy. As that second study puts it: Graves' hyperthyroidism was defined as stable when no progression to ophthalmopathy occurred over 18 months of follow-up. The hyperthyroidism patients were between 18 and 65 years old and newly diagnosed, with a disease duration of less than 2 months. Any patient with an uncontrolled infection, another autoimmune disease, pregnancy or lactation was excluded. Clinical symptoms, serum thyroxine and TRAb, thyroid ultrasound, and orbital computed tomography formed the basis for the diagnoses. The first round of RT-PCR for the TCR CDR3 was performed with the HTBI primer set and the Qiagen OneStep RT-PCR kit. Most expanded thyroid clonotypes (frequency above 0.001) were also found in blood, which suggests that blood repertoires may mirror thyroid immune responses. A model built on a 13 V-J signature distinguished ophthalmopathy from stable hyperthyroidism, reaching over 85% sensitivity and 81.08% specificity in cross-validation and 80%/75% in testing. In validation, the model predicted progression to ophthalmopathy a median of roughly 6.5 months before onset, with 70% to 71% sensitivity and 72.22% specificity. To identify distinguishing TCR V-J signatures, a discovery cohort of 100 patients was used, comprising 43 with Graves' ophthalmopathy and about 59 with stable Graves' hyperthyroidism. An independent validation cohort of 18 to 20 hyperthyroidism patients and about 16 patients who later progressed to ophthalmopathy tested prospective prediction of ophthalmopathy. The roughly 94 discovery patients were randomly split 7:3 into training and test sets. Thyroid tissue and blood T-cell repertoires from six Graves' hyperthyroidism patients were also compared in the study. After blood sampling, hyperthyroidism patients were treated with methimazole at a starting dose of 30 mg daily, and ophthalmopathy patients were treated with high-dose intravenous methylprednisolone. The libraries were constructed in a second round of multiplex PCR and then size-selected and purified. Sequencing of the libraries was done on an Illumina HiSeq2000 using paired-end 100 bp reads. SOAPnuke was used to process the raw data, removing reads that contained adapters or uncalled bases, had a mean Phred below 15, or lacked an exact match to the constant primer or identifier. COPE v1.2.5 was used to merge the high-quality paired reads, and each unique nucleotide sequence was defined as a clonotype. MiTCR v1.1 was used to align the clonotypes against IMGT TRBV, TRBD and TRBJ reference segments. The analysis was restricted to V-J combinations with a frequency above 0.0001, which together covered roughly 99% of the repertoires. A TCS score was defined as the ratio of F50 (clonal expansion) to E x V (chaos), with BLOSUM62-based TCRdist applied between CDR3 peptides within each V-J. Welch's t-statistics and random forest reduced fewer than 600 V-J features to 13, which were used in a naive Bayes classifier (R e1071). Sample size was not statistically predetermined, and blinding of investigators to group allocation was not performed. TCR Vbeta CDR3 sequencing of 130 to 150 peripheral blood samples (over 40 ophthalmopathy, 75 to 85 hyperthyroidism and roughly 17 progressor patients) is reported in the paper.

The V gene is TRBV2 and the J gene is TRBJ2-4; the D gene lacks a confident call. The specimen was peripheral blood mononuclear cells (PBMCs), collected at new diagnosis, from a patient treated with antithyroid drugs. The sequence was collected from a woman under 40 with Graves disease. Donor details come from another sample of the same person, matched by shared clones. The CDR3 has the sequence CASSDKNIQYF. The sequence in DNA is TGTGCCAGCTCAGACAAAAACATTCAGTACTTC.